These 26 T cell receptor beta chains were all obtained from the same sample, sequenced in a study of blood T cell repertoires in COVID-19. Sequenced by immunoSEQ multiplex PCR; TCRdb stores in-frame clones only, minus some. The sample lists roughly 230,000 clones, about 80% seen once, with 3.4% in the top ten. Sequencing was performed on PBMCs or T cells enriched from blood (not recorded which). The receptor set was obtained from a man in his fifties or sixties who had recovered from COVID-19.

The chain is built from TRBV3-1 (or the pseudogene TRBV3-2) and TRBJ1-5; the D gene is possibly TRBD1 (6 bases). CDR1 LGHDT and CDR2 YNNKEL come from the germline V gene (reference sequence). V was trimmed by 1 base and J by 7 bases, leaving 14 bases between them. The CDR3 has 15 amino acids. CDR3 in amino acids: CASSQVSTRGQPQHF. CDR3 nucleotides: TGTGCCAGCAGCCAAGTTTCCACCAGGGGCCAGCCCCAGCATTTT.

This chain uses TRBV7-2 with TRBJ2-7; 7 nucleotides agree with TRBD2. V shed 3 bases and J 0 bases; nucleotides not matched to a gene: 5. The CDR3 is made up of 15 amino acids. Germline V gene data show CDR1 as SGHTA and CDR2 as FQGNSA. The CDR3 reads CASSLGAGFSYEQYF. The CDR3 DNA reads TGTGCCAGCAGCTTGGGAGCGGGGTTCTCCTACGAGCAGTACTTC. Filled out from reference TRBV7-2 and TRBJ2-7, the complete variable domain reads GAGVSQSPSNKVTEKGKDVELRCDPISGHTALYWYRQSLGQGLEFLIYFQGNSAPDKSGLPSDRFSAERTGGSVSTLTIQRTQQEDSAVYLCASSLGAGFSYEQYFGPGTRLTVT.

V and J are TRBV19 and TRBJ1-6; no firm D call. V was trimmed by 3 bases and J by 3 bases, leaving 6 bases between them. Germline CDR1 reads LNHDA; CDR2 reads SQIVND (reference sequence). CDR3 length: 14 residues. CDR3 DNA sequence: TGTGCCAGTAGTATTATCAGCTATAATTCACCCCTCCACTTT. Translated, it gives CASSIISYNSPLHF.

V is TRBV28 and J is TRBJ1-3; 8 nucleotides line up with TRBD1. The V segment lost 6 bases and the J segment 4 bases; nucleotides outside the gene matches: 14. CDR1 is MDHEN and CDR2 is SYDVKM in the germline V gene. This CDR3 contains 17 residues. In DNA, the CDR3 is TGTGCCAGCAGAGATCGACAGGGGCCCCACCGAGGAAACACCATATATTTT. It specifies CASRDRQGPHRGNTIYF.

The J gene is TRBJ2-7, the V gene TRBV7-2, with D perhaps matching TRBD2 (6 bases). The V gene lost 3 bases and the J gene lost 3 bases, with 12 bases spanning the gap. There are 14 residues in the CDR3. Germline CDR1 reads SGHTA; CDR2 reads FQGNSA. The CDR3 DNA follows: TGTGCCAGCAGCTTGGCGGGGTCTAGCTACGAGCAGTACTTC. Its protein product is CASSLAGSSYEQYF.

V gene TRBV5-1 combines with J gene TRBJ2-7; TRBD2 is a possible D gene (5 bases). V lost 1 base, J lost 5 bases, and 25 bases lay in between. Germline V gene sequence: CDR1 SGHRS, CDR2 YFSETQ. The CDR3 is 18 residues long. CDR3 coding DNA: TGCGCCAGCAGCTTGCAAGGGATAGGAGCGGCCGATCGGCACGAGCAGTACTTC. Translated: CASSLQGIGAADRHEQYF.

This clone was observed once. The V call is TRBV4-1, the J call TRBJ1-1; D uncertain. The CDR3 contains 12 residues. Germline-derived CDR1 and CDR2 are MGHRA and YSYEKL. The V end was cut by 1 base, the J end by 7 bases, with 7 bases between. CDR3 bases: TGCGCCAGCAGCCAAGTGAGGCGTGAAGCTTTCTTT. Protein sequence: CASSQVRREAFF.

CDR3 protein: CASSDESGSYNEQFF. CDR3 in DNA: TGTGCCAGCAGTGATGAGAGCGGGAGCTACAATGAGCAGTTCTTC. The chain joins TRBV2 to TRBJ2-1, with 8 bases aligning to TRBD2. The germline V gene has CDR1 SNHLY and CDR2 FYNNEI. The J segment lost 3 bases and the V segment lost 3 bases, leaving 4 bases of the junction unmatched. The CDR3 spans 15 residues.

The J gene is TRBJ1-1, the V gene TRBV12-3 or TRBV12-4, with D perhaps matching TRBD1 (5 bases). V lost 6 bases and J 10 bases, leaving 12 bases between the germline ends. The CDR3 has 11 residues. CDR3: CASSTGRAAFF. The CDR3 nucleotides read TGTGCCAGCAGCACAGGTCGGGCAGCTTTCTTT.

The chain uses TRBV11-1 and TRBJ2-5, with D unresolved. CDR3 length: 13 amino acids. Germline CDR1 is SGHAT and CDR2 is FQDESV (reference sequence). Trimming pared 3 bases from V and 2 bases from J, leaving 7 bases between. The CDR3 loop is CASSFEEQETQYF. The CDR3 nucleotides are TGTGCCAGCAGCTTTGAGGAGCAAGAGACCCAGTACTTC.

The chain carries TRBV19 and TRBJ1-1; 9 nucleotides align to TRBD1. CDR1 and CDR2 (germline): LNHDA, SQIVND (reference sequence). The CDR3 runs to 14 residues. J gave up 6 bases and V 5 bases, and 7 bases lay outside the gene matches. The CDR3: CASSAADRGAEAFF. The CDR3 DNA reads as TGTGCCAGTAGTGCCGCGGACAGGGGTGCTGAAGCTTTCTTT.

The chain joins TRBV5-1 to TRBJ1-1; D is unresolved. Germline V gene data show CDR1 as SGHRS and CDR2 as YFSETQ. The CDR3 runs 16 residues. The ends were cut back, 3 bases at V and 3 bases at J, with 18 bases in the middle. Written as DNA, the CDR3 is TGCGCCAGCAGCTCCGGGGTCATCCTATTGGACACTGAAGCTTTCTTT. Its translation: CASSSGVILLDTEAFF.

The chain combines TRBV19 with TRBJ1-5; TRBD1 agrees at 7 bases. This CDR3 is 17 amino acids long. Germline CDR1 is LNHDA and CDR2 is SQIVND (reference sequence). The trim removed 3 bases at V and 1 base at J, leaving 9 bases unmatched. The CDR3 coding sequence is TGTGCCAGTAGTATCCGGACAGGCCCTCTGAGCAATCAGCCCCAGCATTTT. It yields the protein CASSIRTGPLSNQPQHF.

The gene calls are TRBV7-3 and TRBJ1-1; TRBD1 agrees at 9 bases. V dropped 5 bases and J dropped 4; count of bases not matched to a gene: 8. Germline-derived CDR1 and CDR2 are SGHTA and FQGTGA. This CDR3 region has 15 residues. The CDR3 is CASSPTNRGRTEAFF. The CDR3, as DNA: TGTGCCAGCAGCCCAACGAACAGGGGGCGCACTGAAGCTTTCTTT.

This clone was observed a handful of times. The rearrangement joins TRBV25-1 to TRBJ2-1; TRBD2 aligns across 11 bases. The CDR3 totals 15 residues. Trimming removed 5 bases from V and 4 bases from J; junction bases left unmatched: 4. Germline V gives CDR1 MGHDK, CDR2 SYGVNS. The CDR3 here is CASSTSGGGYNEQFF. CDR3 nucleotide sequence: TGTGCCAGCAGTACTAGCGGGGGTGGTTACAATGAGCAGTTCTTC. The whole variable domain, remainder taken from reference TRBV25-1 and TRBJ2-1, is EADIYQTPRYLVIGTGKKITLECSQTMGHDKMYWYQQDPGMELHLIHYSYGVNSTEKGDLSSESTVSRIRTEHFPLTLESARPSHTSQYLCASSTSGGGYNEQFFGPGTRLTVL.

This rearrangement joins TRBV5-4 to TRBJ1-2; TRBD1 agrees at 9 bases. Germline lookup yields CDR1 SGHNT and CDR2 YYREEE (reference sequence). The CDR3 contains 14 residues. The junction had 5 bases not matched to a gene; V was cut back by 0 bases and J by 8 bases. CDR3 DNA sequence: TGTGCCAGCAGCTTGGGGGGACAGGGAGACGGCTACACCTTC. The encoded protein is CASSLGGQGDGYTF. The full variable domain, its missing parts supplied by reference TRBV5-4 and TRBJ1-2, is ETGVTQSPTHLIKTRGQQVTLRCSSQSGHNTVSWYQQALGQGPQFIFQYYREEENGRGNFPPRFSGLQFPNYSSELNVNALELDDSALYLCASSLGGQGDGYTFGSGTRLTVV.

Concerning this clone itself: This likely traces to a read error, being one base from a far larger clone. The V call is TRBV12-3 or TRBV12-4, the J call TRBJ1-2; maybe TRBD1 (5 bases). This CDR3 spans 11 amino acids. V gave up 6 bases and J gave up 5 bases, with 7 bases separating them. CDR3 region: CASSQGYGYTF. The CDR3 DNA reads TGTGCCAGCAGCCAGGGTTATGGCTACACCTTC.

The chain has TRBV2 and TRBJ2-5; D ambiguous. This CDR3 spans 13 amino acids. Deletions cut 0 bases from V and 2 bases from J, with 4 bases between. The V gene's germline CDR1 is SNHLY and CDR2 FYNNEI. The chain's CDR3 is CASSEARQETQYF. The DNA of the CDR3 is TGTGCCAGCAGTGAAGCGCGGCAAGAGACCCAGTACTTC.

This rearrangement joins TRBV5-4 to TRBJ2-5, with D unresolved. Germline CDR1 reads SGHNT; CDR2 reads YYREEE (reference sequence). The length of the CDR3 is 13 residues. V lost 2 bases to trimming and J lost 5 bases, with 10 bases between them. This CDR3 reads CASSFMESETQYF. The CDR3 region has the DNA TGTGCCAGCAGCTTTATGGAGAGCGAGACCCAGTACTTC.

V gene TRBV19 combines with J gene TRBJ2-3, with 11 bases fitting TRBD1. Germline V CDR1 and CDR2: LNHDA, SQIVND (reference sequence). Trimming cost V 8 bases and J 5 bases; bases outside gene matches: 12. This CDR3 has 16 residues. The CDR3 sequence: CASHQYGTGGQDTQYF. CDR3 nucleotides: TGTGCCAGTCACCAGTACGGGACAGGGGGGCAAGATACGCAGTATTTT.

The DNA for the CDR3 is TGTGCCAGCAGGACAGGGACCCCCTACGAGCAGTACTTC. Translated, it gives CASRTGTPYEQYF. The chain joins TRBV6-5 to TRBJ2-7; 7 bases agree with TRBD1. J lost 2 bases, V lost 6 bases, and 4 bases had no gene match. Germline V gene lookup returns CDR1 MNHEY and CDR2 SVGAGI. The CDR3 has 13 residues.

CDR3 in amino acids: CSVGSGRIPYNEQFF. In nucleotides, the CDR3 is TGCAGCGTGGGCAGCGGGAGGATCCCCTACAATGAGCAGTTCTTC. The chain is built from TRBV29-1 and TRBJ2-1; 9 bases map to TRBD2. The CDR3 contains 15 residues. Germline-derived CDR1 and CDR2 are SQVTM and ANQGSEA. The junction had 8 bases not matched to a gene; V was cut back by 6 bases and J by 2 bases.

This clone was picked up a small number of times. This sequence joins TRBV14 and TRBJ2-7; 8 positions match TRBD2. This CDR3 spans 13 amino acids. V trimming: 2 bases; J trimming: 6 bases; junction bases outside the gene matches: 3. Germline loops: CDR1 SGHDN, CDR2 FVKESK. CDR3 DNA sequence: TGTGCCAGCAGCCAAACGCTAGCGGGCGAGCAGTACTTC. Translation: CASSQTLAGEQYF.

The chain recombines TRBV9 with TRBJ1-1; D not resolved. Germline-derived CDR1 and CDR2 are SGDLS and YYNGEE. CDR3 size: 14 residues. Trimming cost V 4 bases and J 4 bases, with 14 bases left between them. CDR3 nucleotides: TGTGCCAGCAGCCCCGGGGTCCAAGGCACTGAAGCTTTCTTT. This encodes CASSPGVQGTEAFF.

The chain combines TRBV11-3 with TRBJ2-7; perhaps TRBD2 as D (6 bases). V was clipped by 5 bases and J by 4 bases, with 18 bases between them. CDR1 and CDR2 (germline): SGHNT, YENEEA. The CDR3 extends over 15 amino acids. The CDR3 here is CASSPGLPRPYEQYF. CDR3 coding DNA: TGTGCCAGCAGCCCAGGACTACCCCGACCTTACGAGCAGTACTTC.

V and J are TRBV30 and TRBJ2-3, with D perhaps TRBD1 (8 bases). Trimming cost V 4 bases and J 3 bases, with 11 bases left between them. The CDR3 runs to 13 residues. Germline V CDR1 and CDR2: GTSNPN, SVGIG (reference sequence). The CDR3 region is CAWNRGGTDTQYF. The CDR3 nucleotides are TGTGCCTGGAACAGGGGGGGGACAGATACGCAGTATTTT.